The following is a TCR beta chain sequence with its context. The antigen remains undetermined. RNA transcripts were the template, and TCR beta CDR3 regions were amplified from them. Second-round multiplex PCR came after a first-round RT-PCR that employed HTBI primers. A single record per CDR3 protein comes from TCRdb applying MiXCR to the multiplex PCR reads. The sample holds around 1,000,000 distinct CDR3 sequences, 35% to 40% seen once. The V end was cut by 4 bases, the J end by 5 bases, with 10 bases between. This CDR3 spans 14 amino acids. The germline CDR1 and CDR2 sequences are SGHKS and YYEKEE (reference sequence). Reliance was placed on clinical symptoms, serum thyroxine, TRAb, thyroid ultrasound and orbital computed tomography for diagnosis. This sample was included in a study of Graves' ophthalmopathy and Graves' hyperthyroidism. Overall study findings and caveats: In blood appeared most of the expanded thyroid clonotypes whose frequency exceeded 0.001.

The sample comprised peripheral blood or thyroid tissue (not recorded which). The chain has TRBV5-5 and TRBJ2-6, with a possible D match to TRBD2 (6 bases). This receptor was obtained from an adult man with Graves' hyperthyroidism. For the CDR3, the DNA is TGTGCCAGCAGCCGGGGAGGTTGGGCCAACGTCCTGACTTTC. It is translated as CASSRGGWANVLTF.